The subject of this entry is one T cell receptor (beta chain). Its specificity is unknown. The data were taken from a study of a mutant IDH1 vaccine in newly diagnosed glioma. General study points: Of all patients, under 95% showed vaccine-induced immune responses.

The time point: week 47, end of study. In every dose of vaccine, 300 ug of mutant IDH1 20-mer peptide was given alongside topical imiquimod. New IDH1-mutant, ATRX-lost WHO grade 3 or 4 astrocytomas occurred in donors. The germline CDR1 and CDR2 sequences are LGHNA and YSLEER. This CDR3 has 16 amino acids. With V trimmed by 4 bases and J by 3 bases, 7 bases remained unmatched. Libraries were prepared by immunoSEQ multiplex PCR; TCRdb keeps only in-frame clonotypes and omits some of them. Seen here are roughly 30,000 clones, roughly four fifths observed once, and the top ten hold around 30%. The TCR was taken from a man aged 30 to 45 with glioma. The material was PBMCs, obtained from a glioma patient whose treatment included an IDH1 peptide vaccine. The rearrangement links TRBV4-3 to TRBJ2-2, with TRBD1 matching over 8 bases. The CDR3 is CASSLRDRGDTGELFF. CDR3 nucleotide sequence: TGCGCCAGCAGCCTCCGAGACAGGGGCGACACCGGGGAGCTGTTTTTT.